Presented here are 7 T cell receptor beta chains from one specimen sequenced in a study of sequential checkpoint blockade in melanoma. Treatment here: randomized to nivolumab then ipilimumab (arm A) or the reverse (arm B). Sequencing was performed with immunoSEQ multiplex PCR; in TCRdb, only in-frame clones are kept and a portion is missing. The sample yields about 2,500 clones, 20% to 25% seen once. This sample comprised tumor tissue (inferred from file names), obtained from a patient given nivolumab and ipilimumab in sequence. Receptors were obtained from a human donor with melanoma.

In this sample, this clone turned up a few times. The chain carries TRBV6-8 and TRBJ1-5, with 9 bases fitting TRBD1. The CDR3 covers 14 residues. Per the germline V gene, CDR1 is MNHGY and CDR2 is SAAAGT. J gave up 5 bases and V 6 bases, and 5 bases lay outside the gene matches. The CDR3 DNA is TGTGCCAGCAGGGGGACAGGGTATGATCAGCCCCAGCATTTT. It codes for CASRGTGYDQPQHF.

This clone was counted only a few times. The gene calls are TRBV28 and TRBJ2-2; D may match TRBD1 or TRBD2 (6 bases each). From germline, CDR1 is MDHEN and CDR2 SYDVKM. Trimming stripped 6 bases from V and 6 bases from J, with 17 bases between. This CDR3 is 15 amino acids long. Here the CDR3 reads CASRKQGGLPGELFF. The CDR3 DNA sequence: TGTGCCAGCAGAAAACAGGGAGGTCTTCCCGGGGAGCTGTTTTTT.

This clone was counted at least ten times. CDR3 protein: CASSLGVSHQETQYF. The CDR3 region has the DNA TGTGCCAGCAGCTTAGGAGTTAGCCACCAAGAGACCCAGTACTTC. The rearrangement joins TRBV11-3 to TRBJ2-5; D remains ambiguous. This CDR3 is built from 15 residues. V was clipped by 1 base and J by 0 bases, with 9 bases between them. The germline V gene encodes CDR1 SGHNT and CDR2 YENEEA.

This clone ranks as medium-sized. The chain joins TRBV6-8 to TRBJ1-1, with D possibly matching TRBD1 (5 bases). Germline lookup yields CDR1 MNHGY and CDR2 SAAAGT. Trimming removed 5 bases from V and 0 bases from J, with 13 bases in between. CDR3 size: 15 residues. The DNA for the CDR3 is TGTGCCAGCAGTACCACCAGGGATATGAACACTGAAGCTTTCTTT. Translated, it gives CASSTTRDMNTEAFF.

By its share, this clone is medium-sized. The chain couples TRBV25-1 to TRBJ1-6; 9 bases align to TRBD1. The CDR3 sequence is 14 residues long. CDR1 MGHDK and CDR2 SYGVNS come from the germline V gene. J lost 10 bases, V lost 5 bases, and 6 bases had no gene match. The CDR3 region has the DNA TGTGCCAGCAGTATGACAGGGGGTGTCTCACCCCTCCACTTT. Translated: CASSMTGGVSPLHF.

The CDR3 DNA sequence: TGCGCCAGCAGCTCAGCGGGGGGCGAAAACATTCAGTACTTC. It specifies CASSSAGGENIQYF. The V call is TRBV5-1, the J call TRBJ2-4; 9 bases agree with TRBD2. Germline lookup yields CDR1 SGHRS and CDR2 YFSETQ. V lost 3 bases to trimming and J lost 5 bases; unmatched junction nucleotides: 3. This CDR3 comprises 14 residues.

By share of the sample, this clone is medium-sized. V gene TRBV23-1 combines with J gene TRBJ2-5; unclear D gene. TRBV23-1 falls under the ORF class, with uncertain function. This CDR3 region has 13 residues. V was clipped by 6 bases and J by 4 bases, with 12 bases between them. CDR3 protein: CASSFFLGETQYF. CDR3 bases: TGCGCCAGCAGCTTTTTTCTGGGAGAGACCCAGTACTTC.